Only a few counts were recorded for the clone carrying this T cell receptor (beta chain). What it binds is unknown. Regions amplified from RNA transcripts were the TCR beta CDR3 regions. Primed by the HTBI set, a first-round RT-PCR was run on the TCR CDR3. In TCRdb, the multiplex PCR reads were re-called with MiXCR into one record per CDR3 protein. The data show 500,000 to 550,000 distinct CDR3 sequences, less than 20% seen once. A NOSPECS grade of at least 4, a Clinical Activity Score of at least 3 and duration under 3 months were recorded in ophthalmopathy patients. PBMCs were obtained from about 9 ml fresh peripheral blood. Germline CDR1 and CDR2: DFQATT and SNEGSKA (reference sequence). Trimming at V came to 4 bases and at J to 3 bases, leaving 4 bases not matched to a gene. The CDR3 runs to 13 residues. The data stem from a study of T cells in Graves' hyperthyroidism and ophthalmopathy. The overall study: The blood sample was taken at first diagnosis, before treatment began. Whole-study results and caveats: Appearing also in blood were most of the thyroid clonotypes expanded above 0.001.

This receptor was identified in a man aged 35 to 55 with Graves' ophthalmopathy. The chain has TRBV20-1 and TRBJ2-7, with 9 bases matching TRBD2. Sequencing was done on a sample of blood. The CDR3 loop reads CSANRLADYEQYF. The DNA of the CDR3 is TGCAGTGCTAATAGACTAGCGGACTACGAGCAGTACTTC.